This T cell receptor (beta chain) was profiled in a study of response to subunit inactivated influenza vaccine. Notes on the study in general: Each seasonal influenza vaccination, the authors suggested, recruits few new T cells.

A single record per CDR3 protein comes from TCRdb applying MiXCR to the RT-PCR reads. The table records under 850,000 distinct CDR3 sequences, less than 20% of them present only once. This CDR3 is built from 17 residues. Trimming stripped 5 bases from V and 2 bases from J, with 22 bases between. This clonotype was recorded many times. Its target is not known. This chain links TRBV12-3 or TRBV12-4 with TRBJ2-7; D may be TRBD2 (7 bases). Sequenced material: PBMCs from blood, taken about 5 days after vaccination. This sequence was found in a middle-aged man who received an inactivated influenza vaccine. As DNA, the CDR3 is TGTGCCAGCAGTCCACCCAAGGGGGGGCGCGTTACCTACGAGCAGTACTTC. Encoded protein: CASSPPKGGRVTYEQYF.